This TCR beta chain was recovered during a study of CD8+CD57+ T cells in acquired aplastic anemia. Genomic DNA served as template for TCR beta VDJ and CDR3 profiling. TCRdb redid the calling of the reads with MiXCR, one entry per CDR3 protein. This repertoire shows roughly 160,000 distinct CDR3 sequences, 71% found once; its top ten account for about 50%. In patients chosen for sequencing, flow cytometry had shown CD8+CD57+ cell expansion. The germline V gene encodes CDR1 ENHRY and CDR2 SYGVKD. The CDR3 extends over 16 amino acids. V shed 11 bases, J shed 3 bases, and the junction held 12 bases outside the gene matches.

The specimen sequenced was sorted CD4+, CD8+, or CD8+CD57+ T cells (not recorded which) from PBMCs. The rearrangement links TRBV10-3 to TRBJ2-1; 11 nucleotides align to TRBD1. The sequence was obtained from a human donor with aplastic anemia. The DNA of the CDR3 is TGTGCCTCCGGGACAGGGGGTCCCTTCCACTACAATGAGCAGTTCTTC. Its protein product is CASGTGGPFHYNEQFF.